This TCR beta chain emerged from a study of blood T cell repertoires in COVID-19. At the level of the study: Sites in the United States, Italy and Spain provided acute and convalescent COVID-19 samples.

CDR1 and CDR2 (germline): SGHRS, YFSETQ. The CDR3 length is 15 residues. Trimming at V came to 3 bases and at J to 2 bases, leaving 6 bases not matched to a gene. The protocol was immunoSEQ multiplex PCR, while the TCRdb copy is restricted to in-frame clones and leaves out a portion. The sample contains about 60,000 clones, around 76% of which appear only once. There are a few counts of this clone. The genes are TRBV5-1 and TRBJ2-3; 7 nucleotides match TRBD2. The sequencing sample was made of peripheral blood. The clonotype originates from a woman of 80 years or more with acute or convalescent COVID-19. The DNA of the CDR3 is TGCGCCAGCAGCTGGGCTAGCGGCGTCACAGATACGCAGTATTTT. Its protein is CASSWASGVTDTQYF.